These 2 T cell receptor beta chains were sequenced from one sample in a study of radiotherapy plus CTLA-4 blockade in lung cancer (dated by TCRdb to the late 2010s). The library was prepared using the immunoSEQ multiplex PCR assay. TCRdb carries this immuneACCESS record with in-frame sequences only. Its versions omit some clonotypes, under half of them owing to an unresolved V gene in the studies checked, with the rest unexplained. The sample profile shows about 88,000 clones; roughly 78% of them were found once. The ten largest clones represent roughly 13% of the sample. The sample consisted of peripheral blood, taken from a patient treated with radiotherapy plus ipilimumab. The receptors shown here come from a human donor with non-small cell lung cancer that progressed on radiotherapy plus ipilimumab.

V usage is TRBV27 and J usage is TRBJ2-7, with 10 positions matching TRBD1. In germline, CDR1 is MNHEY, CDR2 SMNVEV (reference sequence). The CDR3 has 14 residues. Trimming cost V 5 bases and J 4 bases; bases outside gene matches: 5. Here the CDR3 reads CASSLTGGKYEQYF. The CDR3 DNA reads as TGTGCCAGCAGTCTGACAGGGGGCAAGTACGAGCAGTACTTC.

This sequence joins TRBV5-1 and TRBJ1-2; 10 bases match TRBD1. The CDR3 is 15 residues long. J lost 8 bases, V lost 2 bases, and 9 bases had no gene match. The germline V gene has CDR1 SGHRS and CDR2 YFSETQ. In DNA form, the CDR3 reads TGCGCCAGCAGCTTCGACGCGACAGGGGGCGACGGCTACACCTTC. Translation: CASSFDATGGDGYTF.